Listed here are 6 T cell receptor beta chains from one sample, sequenced in a study of OX40 agonist ivuxolimab in advanced cancers. The repertoire was sequenced with immunoSEQ multiplex PCR; TCRdb's copy has only in-frame clones and lacks some. The profile covers around 100,000 clones, with around 93% appearing a single time and around 0.58% taken by the ten largest. Material: CD4+ or CD8+ T cells sorted from blood, obtained in a trial of the OX40 agonist ivuxolimab. The receptors come from an adult with an advanced solid tumor such as melanoma, head and neck, liver or kidney cancer.

This clone appeared a few times. This chain links TRBV19 with TRBJ2-7, with 9 bases that match TRBD1. V was clipped by 6 bases and J by 4 bases; unmatched bases: 10. Per the germline V gene, CDR1 is LNHDA and CDR2 is SQIVND (reference sequence). This CDR3 has 15 residues. The CDR3 DNA sequence: TGTGCCAGTAGAGGAGCCGGGACAGGGAAATACGAGCAGTACTTC. This encodes CASRGAGTGKYEQYF.

The J gene is TRBJ2-7, the V gene TRBV6-5, with D possibly TRBD1 on 6 matching bases. V was clipped by 7 bases and J by 9 bases, with 16 bases between them. This CDR3 is 12 amino acids long. Germline assignment: CDR1 MNHEY and CDR2 SVGAGI. The CDR3 spells CASKNVQGWQYF. CDR3 coding DNA: TGTGCCAGCAAAAACGTACAGGGTTGGCAGTACTTC.

The gene calls are TRBV6-5 and TRBJ2-1, with 11 bases that match TRBD2. Germline trimming cut 5 bases from V and 8 bases from J; bases unmatched to any gene: 5. The V gene's germline CDR1 is MNHEY and CDR2 SVGAGI. The CDR3 runs 14 residues. Written as DNA, the CDR3 is TGTGCCAGCAGTACTAGCGGGAGTTTCCATGAGCAGTTCTTC. The encoded protein is CASSTSGSFHEQFF.

V and J are TRBV6-6 and TRBJ2-7, with D tentatively TRBD1 or TRBD2 (5 bases each). Germline values: CDR1 MNHNY, CDR2 SVGAGI (reference sequence). The CDR3 has 14 amino acids. Trimming took 4 bases from V and 2 from J, leaving 12 bases between them. CDR3 DNA: TGTGCCAGCAGTTTTGGGGACGTACCCTACGAGCAGTACTTC. It translates to CASSFGDVPYEQYF.

The chain links TRBV6-6 to TRBJ2-1, with D perhaps matching TRBD1 or TRBD2 (5 bases each). CDR1 MNHNY and CDR2 SVGAGI come from the germline V gene (reference sequence). Trimming left V 0 bases short and J 7 bases short, with 13 bases between. The CDR3 spans 15 residues. CDR3 amino acids: CASSYSGTLGNEQFF. In nucleotides, the CDR3 is TGTGCCAGCAGTTACTCGGGGACCCTAGGGAATGAGCAGTTCTTC.

The sample holds one count of this clone. This chain connects TRBV5-1 to TRBJ2-7; 7 bases agree with TRBD1. V lost 4 bases and J lost 0; bases outside the gene matches: 4. This CDR3 spans 14 amino acids. Germline V CDR1 and CDR2: SGHRS, YFSETQ. In DNA, the CDR3 is TGCGCCAGCAGCGGAACAGGGGTCTCCTACGAGCAGTACTTC. Protein: CASSGTGVSYEQYF. The variable domain in full, with the rest retrieved from reference TRBV5-1 and TRBJ2-7, is KAGVTQTPRYLIKTRGQQVTLSCSPISGHRSVSWYQQTPGQGLQFLFEYFSETQRNKGNFPGRFSGRQFSNSRSEMNVSTLELGDSALYLCASSGTGVSYEQYFGPGTRLTVT.